Sequencing of this T cell receptor beta chain was carried out in a study of blood T cell repertoires in COVID-19. About the research overall: The United States, Italy and Spain supplied acute and convalescent COVID-19 samples.

The sample holds one count of this clone. The assay was immunoSEQ multiplex PCR, and TCRdb's table has in-frame clones only and misses some. Of 100,000 to 150,000 clones listed, 85% are singletons. The CDR3 is made up of 13 amino acids. The V and J ends lost 6 bases and 7 bases respectively, with 10 bases between them. Germline lookup yields CDR1 MNHEY and CDR2 SVGAGI. Material: peripheral blood. The chain joins TRBV6-5 to TRBJ1-6, with no clear D. This TCR came from a woman of 80 years or more with acute or convalescent COVID-19. The DNA of the CDR3 is TGTGCCAGCAGCTCGGAGGGCAATTCACCCCTCCACTTT. It yields the protein CASSSEGNSPLHF.